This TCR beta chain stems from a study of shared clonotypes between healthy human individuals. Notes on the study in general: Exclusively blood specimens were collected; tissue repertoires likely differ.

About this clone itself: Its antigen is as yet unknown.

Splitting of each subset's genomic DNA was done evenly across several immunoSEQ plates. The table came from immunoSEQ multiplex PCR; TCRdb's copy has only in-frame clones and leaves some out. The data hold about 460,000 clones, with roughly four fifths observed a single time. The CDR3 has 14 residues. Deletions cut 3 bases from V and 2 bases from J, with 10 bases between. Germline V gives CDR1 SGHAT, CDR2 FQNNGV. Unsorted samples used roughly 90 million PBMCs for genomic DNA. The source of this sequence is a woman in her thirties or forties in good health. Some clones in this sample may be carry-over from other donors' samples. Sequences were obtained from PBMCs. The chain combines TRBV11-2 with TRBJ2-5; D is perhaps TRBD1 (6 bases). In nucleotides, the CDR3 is TGTGCCAGCAGCTTGGGCAGGGGACAAGAGACCCAGTACTTC. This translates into CASSLGRGQETQYF.